A selection of T cell receptor beta chains follows, all from one sample in a study of blood T cell repertoires in COVID-19. Clones were read by immunoSEQ multiplex PCR, and TCRdb kept only the in-frame ones, dropping some. The profile shows 150,000 to 200,000 clones, less than 80% of them singletons. Material for sequencing was peripheral blood. The receptor source for this set is a man aged 50-60 years who had recovered from COVID-19. Each CDR3 is given with its conserved first and last residue. The order of the fields is J gene, V gene, clone size, D gene, CDR3 protein, CDR3 DNA. A D gene is named only where the DNA matches it firmly. Some rows mark clone size as missing; the rest say once, few, many or name a class of expanded clone.

j_call: TRBJ1-3; v_call: TRBV18; clone_size: few; d_call: NA; cdr3_aa: CAAQEAGNTIYF; cdr3_nt: TGTGCGGCGCAGGAAGCTGGAAACACCATATATTTT
j_call: TRBJ1-5; v_call: TRBV27; clone_size: NA; d_call: NA; cdr3_aa: CASSFAGEGRQPQHF; cdr3_nt: TGTGCCAGCAGTTTTGCCGGGGAGGGTCGGCAGCCCCAGCATTTT
j_call: TRBJ2-7; v_call: TRBV29-1; clone_size: NA; d_call: TRBD2; cdr3_aa: CSVVGLAGASYEQYF; cdr3_nt: TGCAGCGTTGTAGGACTAGCGGGAGCATCTTACGAGCAGTACTTC
j_call: TRBJ2-5; v_call: TRBV7-2; clone_size: NA; d_call: NA; cdr3_aa: CASRGGARETQYF; cdr3_nt: TGTGCCAGCAGGGGGGGGGCTAGGGAGACCCAGTACTTC
j_call: TRBJ2-7; v_call: TRBV7-6; clone_size: NA; d_call: TRBD2; cdr3_aa: CASSQAPGRTSYEQYF; cdr3_nt: TGTGCCAGCAGCCAAGCACCCGGGAGGACCTCCTACGAGCAGTACTTC
j_call: TRBJ2-3; v_call: TRBV15; clone_size: NA; d_call: TRBD1; cdr3_aa: CATSGLQGAMDTQYF; cdr3_nt: TGTGCCACCAGCGGATTACAGGGGGCTATGGATACGCAGTATTTT
j_call: TRBJ2-5; v_call: TRBV7-8; clone_size: NA; d_call: TRBD2; cdr3_aa: CASSVSLAGVVQTQYF; cdr3_nt: TGTGCCAGCAGCGTCTCACTAGCGGGAGTAGTCCAGACCCAGTACTTC
j_call: TRBJ2-7; v_call: TRBV10-2; clone_size: NA; d_call: TRBD2; cdr3_aa: CASSEGEGSYEQYF; cdr3_nt: TGCGCCAGCAGTGAGGGGGAGGGTTCCTACGAGCAGTACTTC
j_call: TRBJ1-2; v_call: TRBV29-1; clone_size: NA; d_call: TRBD1; cdr3_aa: CSVEDGQGYYGYTF; cdr3_nt: TGCAGCGTTGAAGATGGACAGGGGTACTATGGCTACACCTTC
j_call: TRBJ2-1; v_call: TRBV20-1; clone_size: NA; d_call: TRBD2; cdr3_aa: CSASRASGLGMEFF; cdr3_nt: TGCAGTGCTAGTCGGGCTAGCGGGCTAGGTATGGAGTTCTTC
j_call: TRBJ2-7; v_call: TRBV20-1; clone_size: once; d_call: NA; cdr3_aa: CSAKRTYEQYF; cdr3_nt: TGCAGTGCTAAGAGGACCTACGAGCAGTACTTC
j_call: TRBJ2-3; v_call: TRBV9; clone_size: NA; d_call: TRBD1; cdr3_aa: CASSVAGTGILTDTQYF; cdr3_nt: TGTGCCAGCAGCGTAGCCGGGACAGGGATTTTGACAGATACGCAGTATTTT
j_call: TRBJ1-1; v_call: TRBV30; clone_size: NA; d_call: TRBD1; cdr3_aa: CAWRGQGLGTEAFF; cdr3_nt: TGTGCCTGGAGGGGACAGGGGTTGGGCACTGAAGCTTTCTTT
j_call: TRBJ2-1; v_call: TRBV5-1; clone_size: NA; d_call: TRBD2; cdr3_aa: CASTGAETSGYNEQFF; cdr3_nt: TGCGCCAGCACCGGGGCGGAGACTAGCGGGTACAATGAGCAGTTCTTC
j_call: TRBJ2-1; v_call: TRBV18; clone_size: NA; d_call: NA; cdr3_aa: CASSQSTRNNEQFF; cdr3_nt: TGTGCCAGCTCACAATCGACTAGAAACAATGAGCAGTTCTTC
j_call: TRBJ2-6; v_call: TRBV2; clone_size: once; d_call: NA; cdr3_aa: CASMRAGANVLTF; cdr3_nt: TGTGCCAGCATGCGGGCTGGGGCCAACGTCCTGACTTTC
j_call: TRBJ2-3; v_call: TRBV19; clone_size: NA; d_call: NA; cdr3_aa: CASIPGPGGNTQYF; cdr3_nt: TGTGCCAGTATCCCGGGACCCGGCGGGAATACGCAGTATTTT
j_call: TRBJ2-1; v_call: TRBV7-3; clone_size: NA; d_call: TRBD2; cdr3_aa: CASSLSGGEQFF; cdr3_nt: TGTGCCAGCAGTCTTAGCGGGGGAGAGCAGTTCTTC
j_call: TRBJ1-1; v_call: TRBV9; clone_size: NA; d_call: NA; cdr3_aa: CASSVNVGGNTEAFF; cdr3_nt: TGTGCCAGCAGCGTAAATGTAGGGGGGAACACTGAAGCTTTCTTT
j_call: TRBJ2-6; v_call: TRBV18; clone_size: NA; d_call: TRBD2; cdr3_aa: CASSPSLGLAGDPNSGANVLTF; cdr3_nt: TGTGCCAGCTCACCTTCCCTCGGACTAGCGGGAGACCCTAACTCTGGGGCCAACGTCCTGACTTTC
j_call: TRBJ2-7; v_call: TRBV25-1; clone_size: few; d_call: TRBD2; cdr3_aa: CASSWDYWAEQYF; cdr3_nt: TGTGCCAGCTCCTGGGACTATTGGGCCGAGCAGTACTTC
j_call: TRBJ1-6; v_call: TRBV5-4; clone_size: NA; d_call: TRBD1; cdr3_aa: CASRPRTGDSPLHF; cdr3_nt: TGTGCCAGCAGGCCTCGGACAGGGGATTCACCCCTCCACTTT
j_call: TRBJ2-4; v_call: TRBV12-3/TRBV12-4; clone_size: NA; d_call: TRBD1; cdr3_aa: CASSPRLQGFRYF; cdr3_nt: TGTGCCAGCAGCCCACGCCTACAGGGGTTCAGGTACTTC
j_call: TRBJ2-2; v_call: TRBV6-5; clone_size: NA; d_call: TRBD2; cdr3_aa: CASSYGLAKNTGELFF; cdr3_nt: TGTGCCAGCAGTTATGGACTAGCAAAGAACACCGGGGAGCTGTTTTTT
j_call: TRBJ2-2; v_call: TRBV29-1; clone_size: NA; d_call: TRBD2; cdr3_aa: CSASGGNTGELFF; cdr3_nt: TGCAGCGCTAGCGGTGGGAACACCGGGGAGCTGTTTTTT
j_call: TRBJ2-7; v_call: TRBV12-1; clone_size: NA; d_call: NA; cdr3_aa: CASSSPPGREQYF; cdr3_nt: TGTGCCAGCAGCTCCCCCCCGGGAAGGGAGCAGTACTTC
j_call: TRBJ2-2; v_call: TRBV7-7; clone_size: NA; d_call: TRBD1; cdr3_aa: CASSLTGGVTGELFF; cdr3_nt: TGTGCCAGCAGTCTGACAGGGGGGGTGACCGGGGAGCTGTTTTTT
j_call: TRBJ2-7; v_call: TRBV30; clone_size: NA; d_call: NA; cdr3_aa: CAWSGDRGGSYEQYF; cdr3_nt: TGTGCCTGGAGTGGAGATAGGGGCGGTTCCTACGAGCAGTACTTC
j_call: TRBJ2-7; v_call: TRBV10-3; clone_size: once; d_call: TRBD2; cdr3_aa: CAISESTSGSYEQYF; cdr3_nt: TGTGCCATCAGTGAGTCGACTAGCGGGAGCTACGAGCAGTACTTC
j_call: TRBJ2-7; v_call: TRBV7-8; clone_size: NA; d_call: TRBD1; cdr3_aa: CASSFPGQGYEQYF; cdr3_nt: TGTGCCAGCAGCTTTCCGGGACAGGGGTACGAGCAGTACTTC
j_call: TRBJ2-5; v_call: TRBV5-1; clone_size: NA; d_call: TRBD2; cdr3_aa: CASSYPGGGSQTQYF; cdr3_nt: TGCGCCAGCAGCTACCCTGGGGGGGGTTCGCAGACCCAGTACTTC
j_call: TRBJ1-2; v_call: TRBV5-1; clone_size: NA; d_call: NA; cdr3_aa: CASSLATVINYGYTF; cdr3_nt: TGCGCCAGCAGCTTGGCGACAGTTATTAACTATGGCTACACCTTC
j_call: TRBJ1-1; v_call: TRBV28; clone_size: once; d_call: NA; cdr3_aa: CATGEWNADTEAFF; cdr3_nt: TGTGCCACCGGGGAGTGGAATGCGGACACTGAAGCTTTCTTT
j_call: TRBJ1-2; v_call: TRBV7-2; clone_size: NA; d_call: NA; cdr3_aa: CASSLGEGGYTF; cdr3_nt: TGTGCCAGCAGCTTAGGGGAGGGTGGCTACACCTTC
j_call: TRBJ2-4; v_call: TRBV5-4; clone_size: NA; d_call: TRBD1; cdr3_aa: CASSGTGTGKNIQYF; cdr3_nt: TGTGCCAGCAGCGGAACCGGGACAGGGAAAAACATTCAGTACTTC
j_call: TRBJ1-4; v_call: TRBV15; clone_size: NA; d_call: NA; cdr3_aa: CATSRGWQGVAIGEKLFF; cdr3_nt: TGTGCCACCAGCAGAGGGTGGCAGGGTGTAGCTATTGGGGAAAAACTGTTTTTT
j_call: TRBJ1-1; v_call: TRBV6-6; clone_size: NA; d_call: NA; cdr3_aa: CASSYSSGGNTEAFF; cdr3_nt: TGTGCCAGCAGTTACTCTTCAGGTGGAAACACTGAAGCTTTCTTT
j_call: TRBJ1-5; v_call: TRBV30; clone_size: NA; d_call: TRBD1; cdr3_aa: CAWSGGQGEVNQPQHF; cdr3_nt: TGTGCCTGGAGCGGGGGACAGGGGGAAGTCAATCAGCCCCAGCATTTT
j_call: TRBJ2-7; v_call: TRBV10-2; clone_size: NA; d_call: NA; cdr3_aa: CASSESRNEQYF; cdr3_nt: TGCGCCAGCAGTGAGTCCAGGAACGAGCAGTACTTC
j_call: TRBJ2-1; v_call: TRBV9; clone_size: few; d_call: TRBD2; cdr3_aa: CASSPRHPGLGIYNEQFF; cdr3_nt: TGTGCCAGCAGCCCTCGACACCCGGGACTAGGGATATACAATGAGCAGTTCTTC
j_call: TRBJ2-7; v_call: TRBV11-2; clone_size: few; d_call: NA; cdr3_aa: CASTGGTYEQYF; cdr3_nt: TGTGCCAGCACTGGAGGGACCTACGAGCAGTACTTC
j_call: TRBJ1-1; v_call: TRBV3-1/TRBV3-2; clone_size: NA; d_call: TRBD1; cdr3_aa: CASSPGVGTGGRNTEAFF; cdr3_nt: TGTGCCAGCAGCCCTGGTGTCGGGACAGGGGGACGGAACACTGAAGCTTTCTTT
j_call: TRBJ2-5; v_call: TRBV9; clone_size: NA; d_call: TRBD2; cdr3_aa: CASTPTSGGGEEETQYF; cdr3_nt: TGTGCCAGCACCCCAACGAGCGGGGGGGGTGAGGAAGAGACCCAGTACTTC
j_call: TRBJ2-3; v_call: TRBV4-3; clone_size: NA; d_call: NA; cdr3_aa: CASSQLLARGTDTQYF; cdr3_nt: TGCGCCAGCAGCCAACTGCTAGCGAGAGGCACAGATACGCAGTATTTT
j_call: TRBJ2-7; v_call: TRBV9; clone_size: NA; d_call: NA; cdr3_aa: CASSVGAGSYEQYF; cdr3_nt: TGTGCCAGCAGCGTAGGAGCAGGGTCCTACGAGCAGTACTTC
j_call: TRBJ1-4; v_call: TRBV9; clone_size: NA; d_call: NA; cdr3_aa: CASSVAQGQNEKLFF; cdr3_nt: TGTGCCAGCAGCGTAGCCCAAGGACAGAATGAAAAACTGTTTTTT
j_call: TRBJ2-7; v_call: TRBV7-7; clone_size: few; d_call: NA; cdr3_aa: CASSLAEASEQYF; cdr3_nt: TGTGCCAGCAGCTTAGCGGAGGCTTCCGAGCAGTACTTC
j_call: TRBJ2-5; v_call: TRBV3-1/TRBV3-2; clone_size: NA; d_call: NA; cdr3_aa: CASSHLETQYF; cdr3_nt: TGTGCCAGCAGTCATTTAGAGACCCAGTACTTC
j_call: TRBJ1-5; v_call: TRBV19; clone_size: NA; d_call: TRBD1; cdr3_aa: CASSNTGQTIRDNQPQHF; cdr3_nt: TGTGCCAGTAGTAACACGGGACAGACCATACGCGACAATCAGCCCCAGCATTTT
j_call: TRBJ2-7; v_call: TRBV11-2; clone_size: NA; d_call: NA; cdr3_aa: CASSPGWTNSYEQYF; cdr3_nt: TGTGCCAGCAGCCCAGGGTGGACTAACTCCTACGAGCAGTACTTC
j_call: TRBJ2-5; v_call: TRBV7-6; clone_size: few; d_call: NA; cdr3_aa: CASSPRSTAAPETQYF; cdr3_nt: TGTGCCAGCAGCCCACGTTCGACAGCCGCCCCAGAGACCCAGTACTTC
j_call: TRBJ2-1; v_call: TRBV12-3/TRBV12-4; clone_size: NA; d_call: NA; cdr3_aa: CASKKTDNEQFF; cdr3_nt: TGTGCCAGCAAAAAGACAGACAATGAGCAGTTCTTC
j_call: TRBJ2-1; v_call: TRBV9; clone_size: NA; d_call: TRBD1; cdr3_aa: CASSVGQGSYNEQFF; cdr3_nt: TGTGCCAGCAGCGTGGGACAGGGCTCCTACAATGAGCAGTTCTTC
j_call: TRBJ1-5; v_call: TRBV10-3; clone_size: NA; d_call: NA; cdr3_aa: CAISELSNQPQHF; cdr3_nt: TGTGCCATCAGTGAACTAAGCAATCAGCCCCAGCATTTT
j_call: TRBJ2-3; v_call: TRBV6-4; clone_size: many; d_call: NA; cdr3_aa: CASSEHSTDTQYF; cdr3_nt: TGTGCCAGCAGTGAACATAGCACAGATACGCAGTATTTT
j_call: TRBJ1-1; v_call: TRBV7-3; clone_size: NA; d_call: TRBD1; cdr3_aa: CASSRDRNTEAFF; cdr3_nt: TGTGCCAGCAGCCGGGACAGGAACACTGAAGCTTTCTTT
j_call: TRBJ2-3; v_call: TRBV29-1; clone_size: many; d_call: TRBD1; cdr3_aa: CSAGQGPDTQYF; cdr3_nt: TGCAGCGCCGGACAGGGTCCCGATACGCAGTATTTT
j_call: TRBJ1-2; v_call: TRBV5-1; clone_size: NA; d_call: TRBD1; cdr3_aa: CASNLRGGANLYGYTF; cdr3_nt: TGCGCCAGCAACTTGAGAGGGGGCGCTAATCTCTATGGCTACACCTTC
j_call: TRBJ2-3; v_call: TRBV29-1; clone_size: NA; d_call: NA; cdr3_aa: CSVVVLTTDTQYF; cdr3_nt: TGCAGCGTTGTGGTCCTAACCACAGATACGCAGTATTTT
j_call: TRBJ1-2; v_call: TRBV12-3/TRBV12-4; clone_size: NA; d_call: NA; cdr3_aa: CASSFGLYYGYTF; cdr3_nt: TGTGCCAGCAGTTTTGGGCTATACTATGGCTACACCTTC